This passage covers 10 T cell receptor beta chains from one sample sequenced in a study of cytomegalovirus exposure and HLA in healthy donors. In the PCR, 60 Vbeta and 13 Jbeta primers were used. Sequenced by immunoSEQ multiplex PCR; TCRdb stores in-frame clones only, minus some. The table includes roughly 140,000 clones, around 84% detected once. The source material was PBMCs. These receptors were collected from a boy aged 2 to 9 in good health and CMV-seronegative.

This sequence joins TRBV11-2 and TRBJ2-7, with D maybe TRBD1 (5 bases). The length of the CDR3 is 15 residues. V dropped 5 bases and J dropped 5 bases, with 19 bases sitting between them. Germline loops: CDR1 SGHAT, CDR2 FQNNGV. CDR3 sequence: CASSPRQPRRNEQYF. DNA of the CDR3: TGTGCCAGCAGCCCCAGACAGCCCCGGCGTAACGAGCAGTACTTC.

The rearrangement uses TRBV19 and TRBJ2-3; TRBD1 matches at 8 bases. The CDR3 contains 15 residues. The V segment lost 1 base and the J segment 3 bases; nucleotides outside the gene matches: 3. Germline CDR1 is LNHDA and CDR2 is SQIVND (reference sequence). CDR3 bases: TGTGCCAGTAGTATAGCCTGGACAGGGACAGATACGCAGTATTTT. It encodes CASSIAWTGTDTQYF.

This clone showed up just a few times. CDR3: CASSPDRNYEQYF. DNA of the CDR3: TGTGCCAGCAGCCCGGACAGAAACTACGAGCAGTACTTC. This rearrangement joins TRBV4-2 to TRBJ2-7, with a tentative D call TRBD1 (6 bases). The CDR3 length is 13 residues. Per germline, CDR1 LGHNA and CDR2 YNFKEQ. V lost 4 bases to trimming and J lost 3 bases, with 10 bases between them.

J is TRBJ1-1 and V is TRBV6-5; possibly TRBD1 for D (5 bases). The germline CDR1 and CDR2 sequences are MNHEY and SVGAGI. CDR3 length: 15 amino acids. Trimming took off 1 base at V and 6 bases at J, with 15 bases between the two ends. DNA for the CDR3: TGTGCCAGCAGTTACTTCGGGGGTCCTAGGGCTGAAGCTTTCTTT. The encoded protein is CASSYFGGPRAEAFF.

The J gene is TRBJ1-6, the V gene TRBV19, with 7 bases matching TRBD1. The CDR3 spans 14 residues. Germline values: CDR1 LNHDA, CDR2 SQIVND (reference sequence). CDR3 nucleotides: TGTGGCACCGGGAGACAGGGTTACAATTCACCCCTCCACTTT. Translated: CGTGRQGYNSPLHF.

This chain connects TRBV5-4 to TRBJ2-7, with 9 bases matching TRBD2. Trimming cost V 4 bases and J 3 bases; bases outside gene matches: 8. From germline, CDR1 is SGHNT and CDR2 YYREEE (reference sequence). The CDR3 runs to 15 residues. The CDR3 loop is CASSPGLAGIYEQYF. The CDR3 DNA reads TGTGCCAGCAGCCCGGGACTAGCTGGGATCTACGAGCAGTACTTC.

This rearrangement joins TRBV5-1 to TRBJ1-5, with D unclear. Trimming left V 0 bases short and J 5 bases short, with 9 bases between. This CDR3 has 14 amino acids. Per the germline V gene, CDR1 is SGHRS and CDR2 is YFSETQ. The CDR3 coding sequence is TGCGCCAGCAGCTTGGGGCAGGCTGATCAGCCCCAGCATTTT. Protein product: CASSLGQADQPQHF.

This clone was counted once. The chain links TRBV4-1 to TRBJ1-5; the match to TRBD1 covers 8 bases. V trimming: 2 bases; J trimming: 5 bases; junction bases outside the gene matches: 11. Germline CDR1 is MGHRA and CDR2 is YSYEKL. The CDR3 runs to 17 residues. The CDR3 bases are TGCGCCAGCAGCCAAACCCTTGACAGGGGAATTCATCAGCCCCAGCATTTT. Protein: CASSQTLDRGIHQPQHF.

The J gene is TRBJ2-7, the V gene TRBV7-3; D is unresolved. The germline CDR1 and CDR2 sequences are SGHTA and FQGTGA. This CDR3 contains 13 residues. V was clipped by 1 base and J by 2 bases, with 6 bases between them. The CDR3 sequence: CASSLRDTYEQYF. Written as DNA, the CDR3 is TGTGCCAGCAGCTTAAGAGATACCTACGAGCAGTACTTC. Based on the CDR3 plus reference TRBV7-3 and TRBJ2-7, the full variable domain is GAGVSQTPSNKVTEKGKYVELRCDPISGHTALYWYRQSLGQGPEFLIYFQGTGAADDSGLPNDRFFAVRPEGSVSTLKIQRTERGDSAVYLCASSLRDTYEQYFGPGTRLTVT.

This chain links TRBV30 with TRBJ2-1; the D gene is possibly TRBD2 (5 bases). V shed 2 bases and J shed 3 bases, with 8 bases lying between them. There are 13 residues in the CDR3. Germline CDR1 GTSNPN, CDR2 SVGIG (reference sequence). The CDR3 protein is CAWSNGIYNEQFF. The CDR3 region has the DNA TGTGCCTGGAGTAACGGGATCTACAATGAGCAGTTCTTC. Full variable domain (rest looked up from reference TRBV30 and TRBJ2-1): SQTIHQWPATLVQPVGSPLSLECTVEGTSNPNLYWYRQAAGRGLQLLFYSVGIGQISSEVPQNLSASRPQDRQFILSSKKLLLSDSGFYLCAWSNGIYNEQFFGPGTRLTVL.